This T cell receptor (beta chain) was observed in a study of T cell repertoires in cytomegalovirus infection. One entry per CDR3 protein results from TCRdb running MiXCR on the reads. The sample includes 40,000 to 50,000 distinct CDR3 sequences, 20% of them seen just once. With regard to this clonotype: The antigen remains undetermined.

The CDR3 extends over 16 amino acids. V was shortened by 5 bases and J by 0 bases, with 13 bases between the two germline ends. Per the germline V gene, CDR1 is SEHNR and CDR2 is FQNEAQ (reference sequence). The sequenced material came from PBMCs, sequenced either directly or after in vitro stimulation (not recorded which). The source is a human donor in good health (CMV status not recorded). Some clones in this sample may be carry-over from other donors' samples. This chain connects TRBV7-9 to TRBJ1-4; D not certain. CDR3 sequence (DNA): TGTGCCAGCAGCCGGGGAGAGGATGCAACTAATGAAAAACTGTTTTTT. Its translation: CASSRGEDATNEKLFF.